The source of this T cell receptor beta chain is a study of blood T cell repertoires in COVID-19. Study at large: Acute-phase and convalescent COVID-19 samples originated in the United States, Italy and Spain. T cells, B-cell-depleted T cells, or PBMCs provided the cDNA or gDNA that served as material.

CDR1 and CDR2 (germline): MNHNY, SVGAGI (reference sequence). The CDR3 loop spans 14 amino acids. With V trimmed by 7 bases and J by 7 bases, 6 bases remained unmatched. In the source study's methods: Reference gene primer amplification in the assay estimated nucleated cell counts. The repertoire was sequenced with immunoSEQ multiplex PCR; TCRdb's copy has only in-frame clones and lacks some. For V, J and clone size, that table is used; D and trimming come from the DNA. The profile shows some 130,000 clones, less than 80% of them singletons. This TCR came from a man aged 55 to 69 with acute or convalescent COVID-19. The chain recombines TRBV6-6 with TRBJ2-1, with 11 nucleotides matching TRBD2. The sample was peripheral blood. CDR3 DNA sequence: TGTGCCAGCACCCCTAGCGGGAGGTATAATGAGCAGTTCTTC. It is translated as CASTPSGRYNEQFF.